A single sample gave rise to the 4 T cell receptor beta chains below, sequenced in a study of beta chain features in type 1 diabetes. General observations from the study: TCRB CDR3s from Type 1 diabetes patients were moderately but significantly shorter in all four CD4+ subsets.

cDNA synthesis used the whole RNA isolate, giving expressed TCRB sequences. Sequenced by immunoSEQ multiplex PCR; TCRdb stores in-frame clones only, minus some. The table shows about 280,000 clones, with approximately 15% occurring only once. The antigens for these receptors are not known. Sequences were obtained from naive CD4+ T cells from blood. The receptor source for this set is a young man with type 1 diabetes.

This clone was detected a few times. The rearrangement joins TRBV19 to TRBJ2-1; TRBD2 matches at 8 bases. Trimming at V came to 8 bases and at J to 2 bases, leaving 8 bases not matched to a gene. This CDR3 comprises 15 residues. Germline CDR1 and CDR2: LNHDA and SQIVND (reference sequence). The CDR3 loop reads CASGRSGLAYNEQFF. The CDR3, as DNA: TGTGCCAGTGGGCGCTCGGGACTAGCCTACAATGAGCAGTTCTTC.

The chain is built from TRBV18 and TRBJ1-1, with D unclear. The germline V and J ends were trimmed by 2 bases and 3 bases, with 10 bases remaining between them. Per the germline V gene, CDR1 is KGHSH and CDR2 is LQKENI. The CDR3 contains 14 residues. The CDR3 DNA reads as TGTGCCAGCTCACCAACCGGAGGTGACACTGAAGCTTTCTTT. This gives the protein CASSPTGGDTEAFF. The complete variable domain, with remaining parts taken from reference TRBV18 and TRBJ1-1, reads NAGVMQNPRHLVRRRGQEARLRCSPMKGHSHVYWYRQLPEEGLKFMVYLQKENIIDESGMPKERFSAEFPKEGPSILRIQQVVRGDSAAYFCASSPTGGDTEAFFGQGTRLTVV.

V is TRBV7-2 and J is TRBJ2-3, with 8 bases matching TRBD2. CDR1 SGHTA and CDR2 FQGNSA come from the germline V gene. V shed 5 bases, J shed 0 bases, and the junction held 1 base outside the gene matches. This CDR3 has 14 residues. CDR3 DNA sequence: TGTGCCAGCAGCGCTAGCGGGAGCACAGATACGCAGTATTTT. As protein: CASSASGSTDTQYF.

This clone was detected only a few times. This sequence joins TRBV4-3 and TRBJ2-3; 12 nucleotides line up with TRBD2. Unmatched junction bases numbered 8, after V lost 1 base and J lost 0 bases. Germline V CDR1 and CDR2: LGHNA, YSLEER. The CDR3 spans 19 residues. The CDR3 nucleotides are TGCGCCAGCAGCCAAGGACTAGCGGGGGTCGCCTCTAGCACAGATACGCAGTATTTT. Its protein product is CASSQGLAGVASSTDTQYF.